One sample yielded the 16 T cell receptor beta chains listed below, sequenced in a study of T cells in women clearing cervical HPV infection. Clones were sequenced by immunoSEQ multiplex PCR, and TCRdb holds only the in-frame ones, with some missing. This sample contains 25,000 to 35,000 clones. Sequencing used blood buffy coat. These receptors came from a woman between 18 and 75 years old with a cervical HPV16 infection that either progressed to CIN3+ or cleared (not recorded which).

With regard to this clone: The CDR3 extends 3 residues past the end of the read, so its final part is completed from the germline J gene. The chain recombines TRBV2 with TRBJ2-2, with a weak D call TRBD2 (6 bases). V lost 6 bases, J lost 6 bases, and 14 bases lay in between. CDR1 is SNHLY, CDR2 FYNNEI, per germline. The CDR3 covers 14 residues. The CDR3 bases that were read are TGTGCCAGCAGGCGGGACTCGCCGGCCGGGGAG. This translates into CASRRDSPAGE. The CDR3, in full, reads CASRRDSPAGELFF.

Details on this clone: The read is 3 residues too short to cover the CDR3 end, so that end is filled in from the germline J gene. V usage is TRBV30 and J usage is TRBJ2-2; 12 positions agree with TRBD1. The CDR3 has 16 amino acids. With V trimmed by 5 bases and J by 0 bases, 4 bases remained unmatched. From germline, CDR1 is GTSNPN and CDR2 SVGIG (reference sequence). The CDR3 spells CAWGTGGPTNTGELFF. The part of the CDR3 DNA that was read is TGTGCCTGGGGGACAGGGGGCCCCACGAACACCGGGGAG. Drawing the rest from reference TRBV30 and TRBJ2-2, the complete variable domain is SQTIHQWPATLVQPVGSPLSLECTVEGTSNPNLYWYRQAAGRGLQLLFYSVGIGQISSEVPQNLSASRPQDRQFILSSKKLLLSDSGFYLCAWGTGGPTNTGELFFGEGSRLTVL.

A word on this clone: The CDR3 end falls 3 residues outside the read, so it is completed with the germline J gene. This chain connects TRBV5-1 to TRBJ2-2; unclear D gene. Germline assignment: CDR1 SGHRS and CDR2 YFSETQ. Trimming shortened V by 1 base and J by 1 base, and 8 bases separated the two germline ends. The CDR3 covers 15 residues. The CDR3 here is CASSLTTMNTGELFF. CDR3 bases read: TGCGCCAGCAGCTTGACTACCATGAACACCGGGGAG. Together with reference TRBV5-1 and TRBJ2-2, the CDR3 gives the full variable domain: KAGVTQTPRYLIKTRGQQVTLSCSPISGHRSVSWYQQTPGQGLQFLFEYFSETQRNKGNFPGRFSGRQFSNSRSEMNVSTLELGDSALYLCASSLTTMNTGELFFGEGSRLTVL.

Details on this clone: The CDR3 end lies 3 residues beyond the end of the read and is filled in from the germline J gene. This rearrangement joins TRBV10-2 to TRBJ1-1, with D tentatively TRBD1 (6 bases). CDR3 length equals 15 residues. The V end was cut by 5 bases, the J end by 0 bases, with 13 bases between. Germline V lookup: CDR1 WSHSY, CDR2 SAAADI. Partial CDR3 DNA: TGCGCCAGCAGTTACTCAACAGGGTTGAACACTGAA. It translates to CASSYSTGLNTE. The entire CDR3 sequence reads CASSYSTGLNTEAFF.

About this clone: The read falls 3 residues short of the CDR3 end, and the missing part is taken from the germline J gene. The J gene is TRBJ1-2, the V gene TRBV7-9; possibly TRBD1 for D (5 bases). This CDR3 is built from 12 residues. Trimming removed 5 bases at V and 7 bases at J, with 11 bases between. Per germline, CDR1 SEHNR and CDR2 FQNEAQ (reference sequence). The CDR3: CASSPPGLGYTF. CDR3 bases read: TGTGCCAGCAGCCCGCCAGGGCTTGGC.

Note on this clone: Read coverage stops 3 residues before the CDR3 terminus; the germline J gene supplies the remainder. The chain recombines TRBV30 with TRBJ1-1; tentatively, D is TRBD1 (5 bases). The germline V gene encodes CDR1 GTSNPN and CDR2 SVGIG (reference sequence). Trimming removed 0 bases from V and 3 bases from J, with 8 bases in between. This CDR3 region has 13 residues. Partial CDR3 DNA: TGTGCCTGGAGTGTTTGGGGGGACACTGAA. Its translation is CAWSVWGDTE. The whole CDR3 reads CAWSVWGDTEAFF.

This clone registers medium-sized by frequency. The CDR3 end is not reached by the read, which stops 3 residues before it; the germline J gene fills it in. The V and J genes are TRBV7-6 and TRBJ2-6, with D possibly matching TRBD1 (6 bases). This CDR3 comprises 16 residues. Germline V lookup: CDR1 SGHVS, CDR2 FNYEAQ. Trimming shortened V by 1 base and J by 1 base, and 8 bases separated the two germline ends. The CDR3 DNA, read in part, is TGTGCCAGCAGCTTAGGGGGGACATCTGGGGCCAACGTC. Amino acid sequence: CASSLGGTSGANV. The whole CDR3 sequence is CASSLGGTSGANVLTF.

On this clone itself: The CDR3 end lies 3 residues beyond the end of the read and is filled in from the germline J gene. The chain has TRBV15 and TRBJ1-3; D is unresolved. CDR1 and CDR2 from the germline V gene are LNHNV and YYDKDF (reference sequence). The V end was cut by 0 bases, the J end by 9 bases, with 18 bases between. There are 16 residues in the CDR3. This CDR3 reads CATSRDKSSAATTIYF. The CDR3 bases that were read are TGTGCCACCAGCAGAGATAAAAGTTCGGCAGCGACCACC. The variable domain in full, completed from reference TRBV15 and TRBJ1-3, reads DAMVIQNPRYQVTQFGKPVTLSCSQTLNHNVMYWYQQKSSQAPKLLFHYYDKDFNNEADTPDNFQSRRPNTSFCFLDIRSPGLGDTAMYLCATSRDKSSAATTIYFGEGSWLTVV.

About this clone: Coverage ceases 3 residues before the CDR3 finishes, and the germline J gene fills in the end. V gene TRBV27 combines with J gene TRBJ1-2, with D maybe TRBD1 (6 bases). The CDR3 extends over 15 amino acids. Germline V gene data show CDR1 as MNHEY and CDR2 as SMNVEV (reference sequence). Trimming shortened V by 7 bases and J by 6 bases, and 21 bases separated the two germline ends. CDR3 protein: CASTYDGRGRNGYTF. The sequenced CDR3 bases are TGTGCCAGCACCTATGACGGCAGGGGAAGGAATGGC.

Turning to this clone: The sequence runs out 3 residues before the end of the CDR3; the remainder is reconstructed from the germline J gene. The chain combines TRBV2 with TRBJ2-2; tentatively, D is TRBD1 (5 bases). The CDR3 has 19 residues. Germline CDR1 SNHLY, CDR2 FYNNEI. V was pared by 6 bases and J by 1 base, with 24 bases between. CDR3 residues: CASRHRTDATGVNTGELFF. The sequenced CDR3 bases are TGTGCCAGCAGACACAGGACGGACGCTACGGGCGTGAACACCGGGGAG.

On this clone: The sequenced fragment ends 3 residues before the CDR3 boundary, so the rest is inferred from the germline J gene. The chain has TRBV5-4 and TRBJ2-5, with TRBD1 as a possible D gene (6 bases). The CDR3 contains 16 residues. Germline V CDR1 and CDR2: SGHNT, YYREEE (reference sequence). V was clipped by 2 bases and J by 0 bases, with 14 bases between them. The covered CDR3 bases are TGTGCCAGCAGCTTCAGGGGACAAATAAACCAAGAGACC. It codes for CASSFRGQINQET. The complete CDR3 sequence is CASSFRGQINQETQYF. Full variable domain (missing parts from reference TRBV5-4 and TRBJ2-5): ETGVTQSPTHLIKTRGQQVTLRCSSQSGHNTVSWYQQALGQGPQFIFQYYREEENGRGNFPPRFSGLQFPNYSSELNVNALELDDSALYLCASSFRGQINQETQYFGPGTRLLVL.

The chain's CDR3 is CSARGTGVRQPQHF. CDR3 DNA, as far as it was read: TGCAGTGCTAGAGGTACAGGTGTAAGGCAGCCC. The genes are TRBV20-1 and TRBJ1-5, with D possibly being TRBD1 (5 bases). Read sequence stops 3 residues before the CDR3 end, and the germline J gene provides the missing end. V gave up 1 base and J gave up 7 bases, with 14 bases separating them. Per germline, CDR1 DFQATT and CDR2 SNEGSKA (reference sequence). CDR3 size: 14 residues.

As concerns this clone: Read coverage stops 3 residues before the CDR3 terminus; the germline J gene supplies the remainder. This sequence joins TRBV7-2 and TRBJ2-2; D may be TRBD2 (5 bases). The V gene's germline CDR1 is SGHTA and CDR2 FQGNSA. V shed 4 bases and J shed 3 bases, with 12 bases lying between them. The CDR3 totals 15 residues. The CDR3 sequence is CASSSGLLDTGELFF. Incomplete CDR3 DNA: TGTGCCAGCAGCTCTGGACTCCTGGACACCGGGGAG.

For this clone: From the germline J gene comes the end of the CDR3, since the read stops 3 residues before it. V usage is TRBV2 and J usage is TRBJ1-1, with TRBD1 matching over 8 bases. With 6 bases clipped from V and 1 base from J, the junction kept 4 bases outside the gene matches. CDR3 size: 14 residues. Germline V gene data show CDR1 as SNHLY and CDR2 as FYNNEI. The CDR3: CASSEQGGNTEAFF. Incomplete CDR3 DNA: TGTGCCAGCAGCGAACAGGGGGGGAACACTGAA.

Remarks on this clone: Read coverage stops 3 residues before the CDR3 terminus; the germline J gene supplies the remainder. The chain is built from TRBV4-2 and TRBJ2-5, with D unclear. The CDR3 consists of 13 residues. The V gene lost 4 bases and the J gene lost 1 base, with 7 bases spanning the gap. Germline V gene lookup returns CDR1 LGHNA and CDR2 YNFKEQ. CDR3 DNA, as far as it was read: TGTGCCAGCAGCCGTCCGGGCCAAGAGACC. Its translation is CASSRPGQET. The complete CDR3 sequence is CASSRPGQETQYF.

Points on this clone: The read halts 3 residues ahead of the CDR3 end, with the missing end drawn from the germline J gene. The gene calls are TRBV27 and TRBJ2-1, with TRBD2 identical over 7 bases. Germline V gene data show CDR1 as MNHEY and CDR2 as SMNVEV (reference sequence). J was trimmed by 4 bases and V by 2 bases; bases with no gene match: 2. The CDR3 length is 14 residues. CDR3 DNA, as far as it was read: TGTGCCAGCAGTTTAGGACTAGTGTACAATGAG. It yields the protein CASSLGLVYNE. The whole CDR3 reads CASSLGLVYNEQFF.